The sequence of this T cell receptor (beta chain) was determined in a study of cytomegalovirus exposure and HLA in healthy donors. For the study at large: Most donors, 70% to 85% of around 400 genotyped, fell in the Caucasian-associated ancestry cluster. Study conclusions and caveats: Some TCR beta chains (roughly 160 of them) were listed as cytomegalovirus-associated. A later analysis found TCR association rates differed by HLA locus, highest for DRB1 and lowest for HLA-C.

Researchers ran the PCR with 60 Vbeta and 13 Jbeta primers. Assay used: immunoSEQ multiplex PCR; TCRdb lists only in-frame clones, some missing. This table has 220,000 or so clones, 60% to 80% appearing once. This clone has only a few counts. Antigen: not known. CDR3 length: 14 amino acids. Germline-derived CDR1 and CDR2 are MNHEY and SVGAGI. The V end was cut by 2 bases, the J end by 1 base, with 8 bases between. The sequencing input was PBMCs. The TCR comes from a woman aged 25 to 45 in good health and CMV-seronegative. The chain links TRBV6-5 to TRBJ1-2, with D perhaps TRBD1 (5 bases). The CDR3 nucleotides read TGTGCCAGCAGTTACCGGGGACTTAACTATGGCTACACCTTC. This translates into CASSYRGLNYGYTF.